These T cell receptor beta chains were read from a single sample in a study of T-cell memory formation after mild COVID-19. TCRdb reprocessed the 5' RACE reads via MiXCR and lists one record per CDR3 protein. The repertoire holds under 250,000 distinct CDR3 sequences, approximately 15% seen once, with 2.1% in the top ten. Source material: PBMCs or a T cell subset sorted from them (not recorded which). All receptors derive from an adult woman who had mild COVID-19 (a few samples of this study predate the infection). Cell type and time point are not known. CDR3s include the opening cysteine and the closing phenylalanine or tryptophan. The order of the fields is J gene, clone size, D gene, V gene, CDR3 protein, CDR3 DNA. The D gene is left open where the match is weak. Where a row states a size, it is once, few, many or the class of an expanded clone; other rows omit it.

TRBJ2-3 . . TRBV29-1 CSDRVRGDTQYF TGCAGCGACAGGGTTAGAGGGGATACGCAGTATTTT
TRBJ2-5 once . TRBV11-3 CASSIGPEETQYF TGTGCCAGCAGCATCGGGCCTGAAGAGACCCAGTACTTC
TRBJ2-1 . . TRBV12-3/TRBV12-4 CASSPPGANEQFF TGTGCCAGCTCCCCGCCCGGTGCCAATGAGCAGTTCTTC
TRBJ2-6 few . TRBV6-5 CASSYSGRGRPGANVLTF TGTGCCAGCAGTTACTCGGGCAGGGGACGGCCTGGGGCCAACGTCCTGACTTTC
TRBJ2-6 . TRBD1 TRBV5-1 CASSSTGGSGANVLTF TGCGCCAGCAGCTCCACAGGGGGCTCTGGGGCCAACGTCCTGACTTTC
TRBJ1-5 . . TRBV12-3/TRBV12-4 CASREWGGVNQPQHF TGTGCCAGCAGAGAGTGGGGGGGCGTCAATCAGCCCCAGCATTTT
TRBJ1-5 . TRBD1 TRBV3-1 CASSPRDRLNQPQHF TGTGCCAGCAGCCCCCGGGACAGGCTGAACCAGCCCCAGCATTTT
TRBJ2-1 . TRBD2 TRBV7-9 CASSRAGTGHEQFF TGTGCCAGCAGCCGAGCGGGGACTGGGCATGAGCAGTTCTTC
TRBJ1-5 . . TRBV30 CAWSVSIGQPQHF TGTGCCTGGAGTGTATCCATTGGGCAGCCCCAGCATTTT
TRBJ1-5 few . TRBV5-5 CASSSRQVYSNQPQHF TGTGCCAGCAGCTCCCGACAGGTTTATAGCAATCAGCCCCAGCATTTT
TRBJ2-2 few TRBD2 TRBV3-1 CASSHSGRYLSGTGELFF TGTGCCAGCAGCCACAGCGGGAGATATTTATCGGGCACCGGGGAGCTGTTTTTT
TRBJ2-1 . . TRBV6-2/TRBV6-3 CASSYEPRTVNEQFF TGTGCCAGCAGTTACGAGCCAAGGACTGTCAATGAGCAGTTCTTC